These T cell receptor beta chains were read from a single sample in a study of Graves' ophthalmopathy and Graves' hyperthyroidism. TCRdb re-analysed the multiplex PCR reads in MiXCR, keeping a single row per CDR3 protein. The sample carries approximately 410,000 distinct CDR3 sequences, less than 20% recorded once. Input material: peripheral blood. Every receptor here comes from a woman between 18 and 30 years old with stable Graves' hyperthyroidism. The CDR3 runs from the conserved cysteine through the conserved F or W. D genes are given only for firm matches. Clone size is not always given. Where it is, it says once, few, many or a class for expanded clones.

>TRBJ2-7|TRBV20-1|many|.
TGCAGTGCTAGAGATCATAGGGGCGAGCAGTACTTC
CSARDHRGEQYF
>TRBJ2-2|TRBV28|many|.
TGTGCCAGCAATTTACGAGGGACGAACACCGGGGAGCTGTTTTTT
CASNLRGTNTGELFF
>TRBJ2-5|TRBV20-1|many|.
TGCAGTGCTAGTGGCGGGGTGCCATCGCAAGAGACCCAGTACTTC
CSASGGVPSQETQYF
>TRBJ2-7|TRBV7-2|.|TRBD1
TGTGCCAGCAGCCGCCGGGACAGGGACGAGCAGTACTTC
CASSRRDRDEQYF
>TRBJ1-1|TRBV6-2/TRBV6-3|many|.
TGTGCCAGCAGTTACTCGCTAGGTCGGGGTTTCTTT
CASSYSLGRGFF
>TRBJ2-4|TRBV25-1|many|TRBD1
TGTGCCAGCAGTGGTTTGGGACAGGGAAACATTCAGTACTTC
CASSGLGQGNIQYF
>TRBJ1-5|TRBV5-6|many|TRBD1
TGTGCCAGCAGCTTGGGAGGGGGACAGGGGGCGAAGTTCGACAATCAGCCCCAGCATTTT
CASSLGGGQGAKFDNQPQHF
>TRBJ1-5|TRBV19|many|.
TGTGCCAGTAGTATAGATTTTGATCAGCCCCAGCATTTT
CASSIDFDQPQHF
>TRBJ1-6|TRBV20-1|many|TRBD1
TGCAGTGCTCGCCTTCTGACAGGGGAGTTTTCACCCCTCCACTTT
CSARLLTGEFSPLHF
>TRBJ1-1|TRBV27|many|.
TGTGCCAGCATGAGGGGGGGCGGGAACACTGAAGCTTTCTTT
CASMRGGGNTEAFF
>TRBJ1-1|TRBV11-1|few|.
TGTGCCAGCAGCTTAGACGGTGTTGAAGCTTTCTTT
CASSLDGVEAFF
>TRBJ1-2|TRBV18|.|TRBD1
TGTGCCAGCTCACTTCTCCCAACAGGGGAAGATGGCTACACCTTC
CASSLLPTGEDGYTF
>TRBJ2-2|TRBV29-1|many|.
TGCAGCGTTGCCGAGTCCCTTTCAGGGGTACGCACCGGGGAGCTGTTTTTT
CSVAESLSGVRTGELFF
>TRBJ2-7|TRBV5-1|few|TRBD1
TGCGCCAGCAGCTTGGATTACCATCCACGGAAGGGACAGGTCTCCTACGAGCAGTACTTC
CASSLDYHPRKGQVSYEQYF
>TRBJ1-1|TRBV4-2|many|.
TGTGCCAGCAGCCAAGATAGTTTAGATGCGGCTTTCTTT
CASSQDSLDAAFF
>TRBJ1-2|TRBV25-1|many|.
TGTGCCACCCAGCGAGGTGTCTATGGCTACACCTTC
CATQRGVYGYTF
>TRBJ1-5|TRBV19|many|.
TGTGCCAGTAGACAGGAAGGTCAGCCCCAGCATTTT
CASRQEGQPQHF
>TRBJ1-1|TRBV6-1|many|.
TGTGCCAGTACCGGAAGAGGGATAAACACTGAAGCTTTCTTT
CASTGRGINTEAFF
>TRBJ1-5|TRBV6-5|many|TRBD1
TGTGCCAGCAGTTTGACAGGGAGCCGTCAGCCCCAGCATTTT
CASSLTGSRQPQHF
>TRBJ2-2|TRBV7-8|few|.
TGTGCCAGCAGCTTAGTCGAGGGGGGTTTGGCCGGGGAGCTGTTTTTT
CASSLVEGGLAGELFF
>TRBJ1-1|TRBV19|.|.
TGCGCCACTAGTTCCGAGATGAACACTGAAGCTTTCTTT
CATSSEMNTEAFF
>TRBJ2-7|TRBV7-2|few|.
TGTGCCAGCAGCTTATGGGCCCAGGGCTCCTACGAGCAGTACTTC
CASSLWAQGSYEQYF
>TRBJ1-3|TRBV2|many|.
TGTGCCAGCGGTCCGCGTATCTCTGGAAACACCATATATTTT
CASGPRISGNTIYF
>TRBJ1-1|TRBV24-1|many|.
TGTGCCACCAGTGACTCTATCCTGGCGGAAGCTTTCTTT
CATSDSILAEAFF
>TRBJ1-6|TRBV5-1|many|.
TGCGCCAGCAGCTTGTCGCTTCAGGGTTTGAATTCACCCCTCCACTTT
CASSLSLQGLNSPLHF
>TRBJ1-1|TRBV29-1|many|TRBD1
TGCAGCGTTGACAGGGGGCCAAACACTGAAGCTTTCTTT
CSVDRGPNTEAFF
>TRBJ1-2|TRBV24-1|.|.
TGTGCCACCAGTGCCCCACCCTCGGACTATGGCTACACCTTC
CATSAPPSDYGYTF
>TRBJ1-1|TRBV6-5|many|TRBD1
TGTGCCAGCAGTTTGTTGACAGGGACGAACACTGAAGCTTTCTTT
CASSLLTGTNTEAFF
>TRBJ1-1|TRBV2|.|.
TGTGCCAGCATTAGCAGATCGCTGTCGAACACTGAAGCTTTCTTT
CASISRSLSNTEAFF
>TRBJ1-2|TRBV9|many|.
TGTGCCAGCAGCGAAAAGACAGGCTATGGCTACACCTTC
CASSEKTGYGYTF
>TRBJ2-5|TRBV11-2|many|.
TGTGCCAGCAGCTTAGTGGAGAGCGCGGGTCGAGAGACCCAGTACTTC
CASSLVESAGRETQYF
>TRBJ2-7|TRBV7-8|many|TRBD2
TGTGCCAGCAGCTTAATAACGACTAGCGGGTACGAGCAGTACTTC
CASSLITTSGYEQYF
>TRBJ1-2|TRBV20-1|many|.
TGCAGTGCTAGAGATGACAGTGACCCTGGCTACACCTTC
CSARDDSDPGYTF
>TRBJ1-2|TRBV4-2|.|.
TGTGCCAGCAGCCAGGAACAGGGAGGAGGCTACACCTTC
CASSQEQGGGYTF
>TRBJ1-1|TRBV4-1|many|.
TGCGCCAGCAGCCCGAGCATAGCGGCAGGGAACGTGAACACTGAAGCTTTCTTT
CASSPSIAAGNVNTEAFF
>TRBJ2-7|TRBV11-2|.|.
TGTGCCAGCAGCTTTACAGGGCCCGACGAGCAGTACTTC
CASSFTGPDEQYF
>TRBJ1-5|TRBV6-5|many|TRBD1
TGTGCCAGCGGGGACAGGAATGCAAATCAGCCCCAGCATTTT
CASGDRNANQPQHF
>TRBJ1-6|TRBV25-1|many|TRBD1
TGTGCCAGCAGTGAAGGGGACAGGCTGAATTCACCCCTCCACTTT
CASSEGDRLNSPLHF
>TRBJ2-4|TRBV11-2|many|TRBD1
TGTGCCAGCACACAGGGGGCTTCTCCCGCTCTAGCCAAAAACATTCAGTACTTC
CASTQGASPALAKNIQYF
>TRBJ2-7|TRBV15|many|.
TGTGCCGCTGCCGACAGGACCCTCTCCTACGAGCAGTACTTC
CAAADRTLSYEQYF
>TRBJ1-2|TRBV4-2|.|.
TGTGCCAGCAGCCCGGGACTGCTGATTGATGGCTACACCTTC
CASSPGLLIDGYTF
>TRBJ2-2|TRBV4-1|many|.
TGCGCCAGCAGCAACAGGGAATCCGGGGAGCTGTTTTTT
CASSNRESGELFF
>TRBJ1-1|TRBV6-5|many|.
TGTGCCAGCAGTTACTCCATGACAGCCAACACTGAAGCTTTCTTT
CASSYSMTANTEAFF
>TRBJ1-2|TRBV19|many|TRBD1
TGTGCCAGTCCTATGGGGGACAGGGGGATCTATGGCTACACCTTC
CASPMGDRGIYGYTF
>TRBJ1-5|TRBV6-2/TRBV6-3|many|.
TGTGCCAGCAGTTACGGGGACGGTTATAGCAATCAGCCCCAGCATTTT
CASSYGDGYSNQPQHF
>TRBJ2-1|TRBV7-2|many|.
TGTGCCAGCAGCGCTAGCCCTAAAAATGAGCAGTTCTTC
CASSASPKNEQFF
>TRBJ2-7|TRBV29-1|many|TRBD1
TGCAGCGTAGAGTCAGGGGACAGGACCTACGAGCAGTACTTC
CSVESGDRTYEQYF
>TRBJ1-5|TRBV5-1|few|.
TGCGCCAGCAGCTTGGGGGGGGCCTATTCGACATATCGACCCCAGCATTTT
CASSLGGAYSTYRPQHF